One sample yielded the 2 T cell receptor beta chains listed below, sequenced in a study of blood T cell repertoires in COVID-19. Produced via immunoSEQ multiplex PCR; TCRdb's table is partial and in-frame only. This table holds some 300,000 clones, 90% found once. Sequenced: peripheral blood. The receptors here all came from a woman between 35 and 50 years old with COVID-19, enrolled during active disease.

This clone has only one observation. The J gene is TRBJ1-6, the V gene TRBV2; 7 bases are shared with TRBD1. The CDR3 is 15 residues long. Trimming cost V 7 bases and J 7 bases; bases outside gene matches: 10. Germline CDR1 is SNHLY and CDR2 is FYNNEI. CDR3 sequence reads: CASTRPDRLNSPLHF. The CDR3 DNA is TGTGCCAGCACGAGGCCGGACAGGCTAAATTCACCCCTCCACTTT. The entire variable domain, with the rest obtained from reference TRBV2 and TRBJ1-6, is as follows: EPEVTQTPSHQVTQMGQEVILRCVPISNHLYFYWYRQILGQKVEFLVSFYNNEISEKSEIFDDQFSVERPDGSNFTLKIRSTKLEDSAMYFCASTRPDRLNSPLHFGNGTRLTVT.

The DNA for the CDR3 is TGTGCCAGCAAGAACAACAGGGACGAGCAGTTCTTC. Its protein is CASKNNRDEQFF. The chain carries TRBV12-3 or TRBV12-4 and TRBJ2-1; a possible D gene is TRBD1 (6 bases). V was shortened by 7 bases and J by 10 bases, with 14 bases between the two germline ends. CDR3 size: 12 residues.